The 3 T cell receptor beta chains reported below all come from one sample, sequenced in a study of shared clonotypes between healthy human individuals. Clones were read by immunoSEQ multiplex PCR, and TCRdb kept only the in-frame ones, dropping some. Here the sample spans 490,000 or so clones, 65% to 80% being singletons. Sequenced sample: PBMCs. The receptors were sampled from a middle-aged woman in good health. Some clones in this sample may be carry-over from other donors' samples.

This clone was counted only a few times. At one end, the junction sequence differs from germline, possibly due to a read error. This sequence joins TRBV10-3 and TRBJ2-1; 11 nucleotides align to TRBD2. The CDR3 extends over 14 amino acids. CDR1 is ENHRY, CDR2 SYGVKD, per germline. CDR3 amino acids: CATGGLADHNEQLF. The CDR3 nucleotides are TGTGCCACCGGGGGACTAGCGGATCACAATGAGCAGCTCTTC.

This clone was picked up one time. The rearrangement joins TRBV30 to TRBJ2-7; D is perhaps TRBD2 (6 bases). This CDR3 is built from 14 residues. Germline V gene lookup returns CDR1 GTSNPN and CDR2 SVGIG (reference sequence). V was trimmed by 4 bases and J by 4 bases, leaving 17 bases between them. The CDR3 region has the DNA TGTGCCTGGAATTCGGAGGGGCCAGCATACGAGCAGTACTTC. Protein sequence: CAWNSEGPAYEQYF. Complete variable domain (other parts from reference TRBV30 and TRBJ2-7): SQTIHQWPATLVQPVGSPLSLECTVEGTSNPNLYWYRQAAGRGLQLLFYSVGIGQISSEVPQNLSASRPQDRQFILSSKKLLLSDSGFYLCAWNSEGPAYEQYFGPGTRLTVT.

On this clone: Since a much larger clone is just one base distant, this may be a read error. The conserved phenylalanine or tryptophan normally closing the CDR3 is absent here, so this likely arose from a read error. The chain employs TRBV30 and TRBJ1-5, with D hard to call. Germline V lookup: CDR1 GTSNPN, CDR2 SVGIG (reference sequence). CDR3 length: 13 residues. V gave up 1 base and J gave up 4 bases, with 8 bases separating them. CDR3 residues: CAWSGTGNQPQHS. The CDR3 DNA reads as TGTGCCTGGAGTGGGACGGGGAATCAGCCCCAGCATTCT.